This TCR beta chain was captured by sequencing in a study of blood T cells in healthy people across ages (dated by TCRdb to between 2015 and 2017). A note on the overall study: In model experiments, roughly one uniquely barcoded TCR beta cDNA molecule per two T cells was captured by template switching. Age-related changes in TCR beta repertoire diversity were measured in the study by deep sequencing normalized with unique cDNA molecular identifiers. Donors were grouped into four age groups: young (average 16 years), middle-aged (roughly 37), aged (about 60) and long-lived (about 82). To avoid experimental bias, donors of different ages were randomly spread across the sequencing lanes. For two donors (one aged 18 to 30 and one aged 80 or older), the study analyzed two additional independent replicas of 1 million unique cDNA reads from the same blood draw. General conclusions and limits of the study: Donor CMV infection status was unknown, potentially confounding age-related changes in expanded clonotypes. Total diversity estimates from one million sequenced T cells were considered lower bounds and underestimates. Observed TCR beta diversity per million T cells fell roughly linearly with age, and a significant reduction was already apparent by age about 36. Conclusive comparison of naive and antigen-experienced compartments was prevented by the profiling of bulk unsorted PBMCs. A strong correlation was found between observed TCR beta diversity and the percentage of naive T cells measured by flow cytometry. Compared with the aged group, the long-lived group had more naive CD4+ T cells, fewer expanded clones and increased TCR diversity, suggesting age selection.

Libraries were built with 5' RACE. The run used an Illumina HiSeq 2500. A second PCR of about 6 to 12 cycles was run with a J-beta primer mix and a sample-barcoded 5' primer. A template-switch 5' adaptor carrying 12 random nucleotides introduced a unique molecular identifier onto each TCR beta cDNA molecule. Each sample yielded at least 2.5 million CDR3-containing paired-end reads. First-strand cDNA was synthesized from all RNA with the Mint cDNA synthesis kit, primed by a TRBC-specific oligonucleotide. Following uracil-DNA glycosylase treatment, a first 18-cycle PCR with universal primers M1SS and BC2_uni_R was performed on all cDNA. The authors processed their data as follows. For normalization, 1 million high-quality reads, each with a distinct molecular identifier, were randomly selected from each sample. Instead of being binned into consensus sequences, reads that shared molecular identifiers were thrown out. MiTCR, set to a Q25 quality threshold and the strictest error-elimination algorithm, was used for CDR3 identification, clonotype clustering and error correction. A nonparametric unseen species model with Euler transformation was used to estimate a lower bound on total TCR beta diversity. TCRdb ran its own pipeline on the public reads, namely fastp trimming at Q25 and MiXCR clone calling, and kept in-frame beta chains. Each entry merges the rows of one CDR3 protein and shows their most common DNA and genes. The authors' filters were not applied to this entry. This sample comprises about 1.8 million distinct CDR3 sequences, around half of them detected only once. The ten top clones hold approximately 2% of the sample.

To note about this clonotype: It lacks a known antigen. Base-call qualities are not available, and no considerably larger clone is one nucleotide away.

Donors were 40 or so systemically healthy Caucasian individuals from Russia aged roughly 6 to 100 years. Each donor gave ten milliliters of peripheral blood, collected into EDTA-treated Vacutainer tubes. Ficoll-Paque density-gradient centrifugation was used to isolate PBMCs, with at least 7 million per sample. Trizol reagent was used to extract total RNA from the PBMCs, yielding at least 5.5 micrograms per sample. For every donor, an aliquot of PBMCs went through flow cytometry to measure the percentages of naive CD45RAhigh/CD27high T cells. Inclusive of the bounding cysteine and phenylalanine, the CDR3 is 16 residues long. Only CDR3 DNA is held: 48 bases, read in frame from base 1. The junction carries 17 bases between V and J, which are trimmed by 4 bases and 0 bases respectively. CDR1 and CDR2, looked up from the germline V gene, are SGHRS and YFSETQ.

The source material was blood. This clonotype was obtained from a woman aged 40 to 50 in good health. Recombination connected TRBV5-1 to TRBJ2-7, and the D gene may be TRBD2, 5 bases matching. The sequence in DNA is TGCGCCAGCAGCCTGGGCCGACTACCCAACTCCTACGAGCAGTACTTC. Its protein reads: CASSLGRLPNSYEQYF. Joined to the reference TRBV5-1 and TRBJ2-7 proteins, this CDR3 gives the full variable domain: KAGVTQTPRYLIKTRGQQVTLSCSPISGHRSVSWYQQTPGQGLQFLFEYFSETQRNKGNFPGRFSGRQFSNSRSEMNVSTLELGDSALYLCASSLGRLPNSYEQYFGPGTRLTVT.